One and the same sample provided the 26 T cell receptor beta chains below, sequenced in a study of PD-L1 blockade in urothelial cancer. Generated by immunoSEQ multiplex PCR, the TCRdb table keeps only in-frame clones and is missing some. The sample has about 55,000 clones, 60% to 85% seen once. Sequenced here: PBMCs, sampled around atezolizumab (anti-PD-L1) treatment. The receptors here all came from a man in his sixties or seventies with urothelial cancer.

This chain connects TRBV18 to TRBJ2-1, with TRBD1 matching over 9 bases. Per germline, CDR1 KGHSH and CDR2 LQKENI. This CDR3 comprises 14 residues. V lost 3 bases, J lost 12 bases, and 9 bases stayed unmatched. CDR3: CASSPTTGGWGQFF. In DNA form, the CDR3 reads TGTGCCAGCTCACCCACCACAGGGGGCTGGGGGCAGTTCTTC.

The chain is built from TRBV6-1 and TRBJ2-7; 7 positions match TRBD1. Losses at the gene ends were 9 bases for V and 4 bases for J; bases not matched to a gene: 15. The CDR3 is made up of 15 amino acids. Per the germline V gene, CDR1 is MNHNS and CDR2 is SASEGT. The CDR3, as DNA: TGTGCCAGTAAAACAGGGGCCCCCTATCCGTACGAGCAGTACTTC. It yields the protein CASKTGAPYPYEQYF.

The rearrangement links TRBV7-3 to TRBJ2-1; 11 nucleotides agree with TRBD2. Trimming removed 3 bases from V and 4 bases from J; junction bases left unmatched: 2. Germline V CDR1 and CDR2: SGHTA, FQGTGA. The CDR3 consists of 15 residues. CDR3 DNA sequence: TGTGCCAGCAGCTTTACTAGCGGGGGTTACAATGAGCAGTTCTTC. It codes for CASSFTSGGYNEQFF. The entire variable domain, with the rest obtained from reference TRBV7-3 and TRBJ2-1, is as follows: GAGVSQTPSNKVTEKGKYVELRCDPISGHTALYWYRQSLGQGPEFLIYFQGTGAADDSGLPNDRFFAVRPEGSVSTLKIQRTERGDSAVYLCASSFTSGGYNEQFFGPGTRLTVL.

The CDR3 sequence: CASSVGFGTGGPDTQYF. CDR3 sequence (DNA): TGTGCCAGCAGTGTGGGGTTCGGGACAGGGGGCCCTGATACGCAGTATTTT. The chain has TRBV2 and TRBJ2-3, with 12 bases matching TRBD1. CDR3 length: 17 residues. V dropped 4 bases and J dropped 6; count of bases not matched to a gene: 11. Germline assignment: CDR1 SNHLY and CDR2 FYNNEI.

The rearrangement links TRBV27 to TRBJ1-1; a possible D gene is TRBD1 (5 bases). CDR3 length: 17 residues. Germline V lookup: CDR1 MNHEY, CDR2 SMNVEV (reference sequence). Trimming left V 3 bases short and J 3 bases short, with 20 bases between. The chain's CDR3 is CASSLRGGRGRDTEAFF. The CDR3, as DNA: TGTGCCAGCAGTTTGAGGGGAGGGAGGGGTAGGGACACTGAAGCTTTCTTT.

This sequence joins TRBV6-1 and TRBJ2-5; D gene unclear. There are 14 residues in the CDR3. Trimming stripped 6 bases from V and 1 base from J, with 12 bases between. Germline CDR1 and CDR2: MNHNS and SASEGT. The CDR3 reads CASSRAWSQETQYF. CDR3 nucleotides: TGTGCCAGCAGCCGAGCTTGGTCCCAAGAGACCCAGTACTTC.

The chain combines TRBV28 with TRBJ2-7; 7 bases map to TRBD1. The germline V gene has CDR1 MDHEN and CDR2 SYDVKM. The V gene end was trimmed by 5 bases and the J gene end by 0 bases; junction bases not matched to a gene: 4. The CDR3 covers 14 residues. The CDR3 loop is CASSGTVSSYEQYF. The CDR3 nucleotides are TGTGCCAGCAGTGGGACAGTTAGCTCCTACGAGCAGTACTTC.

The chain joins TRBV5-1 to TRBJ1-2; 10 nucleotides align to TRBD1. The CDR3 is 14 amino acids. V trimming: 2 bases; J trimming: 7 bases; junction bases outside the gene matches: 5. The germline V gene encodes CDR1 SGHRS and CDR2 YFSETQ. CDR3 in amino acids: CASSFGQGGSGYTF. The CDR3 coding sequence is TGCGCCAGCAGCTTTGGACAGGGGGGTAGTGGCTACACCTTC. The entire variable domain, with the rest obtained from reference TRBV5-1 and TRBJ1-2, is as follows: KAGVTQTPRYLIKTRGQQVTLSCSPISGHRSVSWYQQTPGQGLQFLFEYFSETQRNKGNFPGRFSGRQFSNSRSEMNVSTLELGDSALYLCASSFGQGGSGYTFGSGTRLTVV.

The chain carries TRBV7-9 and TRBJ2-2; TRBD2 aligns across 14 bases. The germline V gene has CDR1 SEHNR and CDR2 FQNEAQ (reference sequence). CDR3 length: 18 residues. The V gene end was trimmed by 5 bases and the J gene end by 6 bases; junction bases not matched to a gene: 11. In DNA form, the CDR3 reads TGTGCCAGCAGCCCAAGGGGGCCGGGACTAGCGGGGGCCGGGGAGCTGTTTTTT. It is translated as CASSPRGPGLAGAGELFF.

CDR3 in DNA: TGTGCCAGCAGCCCAGGGTTAAGCAATCAGCCCCAGCATTTT. This translates into CASSPGLSNQPQHF. This chain joins TRBV6-1 and TRBJ1-5, with D possibly TRBD1 on 5 matching bases. This CDR3 has 14 amino acids. V lost 6 bases, J lost 1 base, and 10 bases lay in between. Per the germline V gene, CDR1 is MNHNS and CDR2 is SASEGT.

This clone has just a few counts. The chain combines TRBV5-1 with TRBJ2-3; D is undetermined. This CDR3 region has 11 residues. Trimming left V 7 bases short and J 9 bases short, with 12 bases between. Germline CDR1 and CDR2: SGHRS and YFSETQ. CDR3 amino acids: CASFEASTQYF. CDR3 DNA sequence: TGCGCCAGCTTTGAGGCGTCAACGCAGTATTTT.

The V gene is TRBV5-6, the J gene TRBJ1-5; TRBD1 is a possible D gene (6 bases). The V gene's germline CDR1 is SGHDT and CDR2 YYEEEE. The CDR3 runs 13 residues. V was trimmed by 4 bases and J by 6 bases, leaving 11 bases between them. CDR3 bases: TGTGCCAGCAGCCAAACAGGGTTTCAGCCCCAGCATTTT. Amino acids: CASSQTGFQPQHF.

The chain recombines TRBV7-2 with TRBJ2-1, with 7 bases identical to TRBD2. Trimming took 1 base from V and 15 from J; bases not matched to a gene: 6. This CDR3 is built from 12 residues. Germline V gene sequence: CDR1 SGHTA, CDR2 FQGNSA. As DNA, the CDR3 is TGTGCCAGCAGCTTAGGGACTAGGAAGCCGTTCTTC. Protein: CASSLGTRKPFF.

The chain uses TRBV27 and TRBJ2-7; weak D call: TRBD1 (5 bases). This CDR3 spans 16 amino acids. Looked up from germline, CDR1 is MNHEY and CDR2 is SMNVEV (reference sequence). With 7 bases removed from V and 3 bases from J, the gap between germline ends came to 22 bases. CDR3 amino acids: CASIVRARQCYYEQYF. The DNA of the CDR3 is TGTGCCAGCATAGTAAGAGCCAGACAGTGCTACTACGAGCAGTACTTC.

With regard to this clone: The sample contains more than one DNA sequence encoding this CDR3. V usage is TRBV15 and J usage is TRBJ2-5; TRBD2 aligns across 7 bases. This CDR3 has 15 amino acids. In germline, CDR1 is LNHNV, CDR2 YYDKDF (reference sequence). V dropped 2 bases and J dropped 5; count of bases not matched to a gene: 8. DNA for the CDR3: TGTGCCACCAGCAGATCAAGCGGGGTCATTGAGACCCAGTACTTC. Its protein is CATSRSSGVIETQYF. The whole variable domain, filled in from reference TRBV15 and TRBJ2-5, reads DAMVIQNPRYQVTQFGKPVTLSCSQTLNHNVMYWYQQKSSQAPKLLFHYYDKDFNNEADTPDNFQSRRPNTSFCFLDIRSPGLGDTAMYLCATSRSSGVIETQYFGPGTRLLVL.

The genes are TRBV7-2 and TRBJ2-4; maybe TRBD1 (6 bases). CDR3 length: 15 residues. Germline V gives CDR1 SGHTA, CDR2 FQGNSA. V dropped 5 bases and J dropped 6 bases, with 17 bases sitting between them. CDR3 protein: CASSRTGPPGNIQYF. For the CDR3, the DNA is TGTGCCAGCAGCCGTACAGGGCCCCCGGGAAACATTCAGTACTTC.

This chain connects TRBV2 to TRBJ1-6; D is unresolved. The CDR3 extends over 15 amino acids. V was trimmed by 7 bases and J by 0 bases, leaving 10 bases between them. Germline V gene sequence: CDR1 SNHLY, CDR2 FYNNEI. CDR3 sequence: CASMASSSYNSPLHF. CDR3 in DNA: TGTGCCAGCATGGCATCAAGCTCCTATAATTCACCCCTCCACTTT. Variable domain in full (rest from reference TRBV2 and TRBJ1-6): EPEVTQTPSHQVTQMGQEVILRCVPISNHLYFYWYRQILGQKVEFLVSFYNNEISEKSEIFDDQFSVERPDGSNFTLKIRSTKLEDSAMYFCASMASSSYNSPLHFGNGTRLTVT.

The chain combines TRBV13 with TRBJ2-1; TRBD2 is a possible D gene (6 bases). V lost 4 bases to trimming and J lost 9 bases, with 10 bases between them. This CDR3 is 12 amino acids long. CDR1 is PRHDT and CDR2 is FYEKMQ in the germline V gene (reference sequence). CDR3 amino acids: CASSSGLLEQFF. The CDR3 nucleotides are TGTGCCAGCAGCTCGGGACTGCTTGAGCAGTTCTTC. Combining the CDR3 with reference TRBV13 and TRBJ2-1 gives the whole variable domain AAGVIQSPRHLIKEKRETATLKCYPIPRHDTVYWYQQGPGQDPQFLISFYEKMQSDKGSIPDRFSAQQFSDYHSELNMSSLELGDSALYFCASSSGLLEQFFGPGTRLTVL.

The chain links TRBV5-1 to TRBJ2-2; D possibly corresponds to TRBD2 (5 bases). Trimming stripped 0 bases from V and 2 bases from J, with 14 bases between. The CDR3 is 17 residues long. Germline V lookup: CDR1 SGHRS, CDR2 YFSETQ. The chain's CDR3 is CASSLVPTTKNTGELFF. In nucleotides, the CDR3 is TGCGCCAGCAGCTTGGTGCCCACGACTAAAAACACCGGGGAGCTGTTTTTT.

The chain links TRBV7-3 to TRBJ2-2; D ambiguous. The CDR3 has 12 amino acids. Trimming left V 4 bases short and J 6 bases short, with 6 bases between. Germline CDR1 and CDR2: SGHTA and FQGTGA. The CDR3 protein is CASSSDSGELFF. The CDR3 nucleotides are TGTGCCAGCAGCTCCGACTCCGGGGAGCTGTTTTTT.

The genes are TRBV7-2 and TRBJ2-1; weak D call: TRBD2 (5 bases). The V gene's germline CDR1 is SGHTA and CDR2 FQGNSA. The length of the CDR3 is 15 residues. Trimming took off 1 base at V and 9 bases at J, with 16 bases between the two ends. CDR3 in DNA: TGTGCCAGCAGCTTAGAGCCTAGGACTGGAGGTGAGCAGTTCTTC. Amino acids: CASSLEPRTGGEQFF.

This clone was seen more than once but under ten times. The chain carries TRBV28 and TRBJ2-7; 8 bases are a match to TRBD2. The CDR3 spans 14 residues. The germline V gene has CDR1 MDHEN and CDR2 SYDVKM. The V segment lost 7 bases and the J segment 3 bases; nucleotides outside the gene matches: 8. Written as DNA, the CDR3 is TGTGCCAGCACCACTAGCGGAGTAGTCTACGAGCAGTACTTC. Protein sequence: CASTTSGVVYEQYF.

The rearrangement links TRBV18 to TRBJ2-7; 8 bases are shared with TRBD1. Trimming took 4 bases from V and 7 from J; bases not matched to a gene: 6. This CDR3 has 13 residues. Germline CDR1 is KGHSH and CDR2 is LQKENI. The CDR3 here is CASSRGTGGEQYF. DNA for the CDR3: TGTGCCAGCTCACGCGGGACAGGAGGTGAGCAGTACTTC.

The CDR3 nucleotides read TGTGCCAGCACCGTCGGAGGCGGCACTGAAGCTTTCTTT. Protein product: CASTVGGGTEAFF. The chain joins TRBV7-9 to TRBJ1-1; no firm D call. The CDR3 has 13 residues. Trimming shortened V by 7 bases and J by 4 bases, and 13 bases separated the two germline ends. Germline CDR1 and CDR2: SEHNR and FQNEAQ (reference sequence). The full variable domain, completed using reference TRBV7-9 and TRBJ1-1, is DTGVSQNPRHKITKRGQNVTFRCDPISEHNRLYWYRQTLGQGPEFLTYFQNEAQLEKSRLLSDRFSAERPKGSFSTLEIQRTEQGDSAMYLCASTVGGGTEAFFGQGTRLTVV.

The CDR3 DNA reads as TGTGCCAGCGAGGAGGGGAGCACAGATACGCAGTATTTT. Translating it yields CASEEGSTDTQYF. The chain joins TRBV7-2 to TRBJ2-3, with D possibly being TRBD2 (6 bases). Trimming stripped 8 bases from V and 0 bases from J, with 9 bases between. Germline loops: CDR1 SGHTA, CDR2 FQGNSA. The CDR3 is 13 amino acids.

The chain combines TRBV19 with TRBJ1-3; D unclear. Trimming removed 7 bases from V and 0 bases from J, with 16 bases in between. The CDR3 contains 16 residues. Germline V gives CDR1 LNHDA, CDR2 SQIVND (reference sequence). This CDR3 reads CASTIGLAISGNTIYF. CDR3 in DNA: TGTGCCAGTACTATTGGACTCGCTATCTCTGGAAACACCATATATTTT.